The TCR beta chain under discussion was sequenced for a study of PD-1 blockade in classical Hodgkin lymphoma. Broader study findings: Complete responders entered with baseline diversity on par with newly diagnosed patients, the results showed. TCR diversity rose significantly by C4D1 in CD4+ but not CD8+ cells. Initiation of nivolumab under 1 year after ASCT led to exclusion of patients.

There was relapse after autologous stem cell transplantation in every patient, and there was variation in brentuximab vedotin exposure. Each best response was a complete response, a partial response or progressive disease. Measured with immunoSEQ multiplex PCR; TCRdb has only the in-frame clones, and not every one. The table records approximately 99,000 clones, roughly 79% of them present only once. The count of this clone is one. Its specificity is unknown. Germline CDR1 MDHEN, CDR2 SYDVKM. The CDR3 runs to 18 residues. The ends lost 5 bases at V and 3 bases at J; junction bases unmatched: 14. The sequence came from a human donor with classical Hodgkin lymphoma. The material sequenced was peripheral blood mononuclear cells (PBMCs), taken before the second cycle of nivolumab. The chain employs TRBV28 and TRBJ2-3; 10 bases line up with TRBD1. CDR3 sequence (DNA): TGTGCCAGCAGTCCCGGACCAGGCCGGACAGGGGGTACAGATACGCAGTATTTT. Translated: CASSPGPGRTGGTDTQYF.